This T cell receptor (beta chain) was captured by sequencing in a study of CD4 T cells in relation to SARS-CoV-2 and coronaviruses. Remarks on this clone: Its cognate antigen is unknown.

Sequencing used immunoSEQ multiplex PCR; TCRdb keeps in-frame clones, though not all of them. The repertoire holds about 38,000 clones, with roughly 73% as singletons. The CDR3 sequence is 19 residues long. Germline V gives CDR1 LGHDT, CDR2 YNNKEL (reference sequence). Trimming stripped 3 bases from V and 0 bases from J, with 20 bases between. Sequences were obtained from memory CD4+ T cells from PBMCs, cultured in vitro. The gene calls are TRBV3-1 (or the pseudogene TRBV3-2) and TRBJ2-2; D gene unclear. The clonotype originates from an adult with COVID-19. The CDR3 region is CASSQAGLPLLANTGELFF. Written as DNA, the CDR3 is TGTGCCAGCAGCCAGGCAGGCCTACCACTTCTCGCGAACACCGGGGAGCTGTTTTTT.